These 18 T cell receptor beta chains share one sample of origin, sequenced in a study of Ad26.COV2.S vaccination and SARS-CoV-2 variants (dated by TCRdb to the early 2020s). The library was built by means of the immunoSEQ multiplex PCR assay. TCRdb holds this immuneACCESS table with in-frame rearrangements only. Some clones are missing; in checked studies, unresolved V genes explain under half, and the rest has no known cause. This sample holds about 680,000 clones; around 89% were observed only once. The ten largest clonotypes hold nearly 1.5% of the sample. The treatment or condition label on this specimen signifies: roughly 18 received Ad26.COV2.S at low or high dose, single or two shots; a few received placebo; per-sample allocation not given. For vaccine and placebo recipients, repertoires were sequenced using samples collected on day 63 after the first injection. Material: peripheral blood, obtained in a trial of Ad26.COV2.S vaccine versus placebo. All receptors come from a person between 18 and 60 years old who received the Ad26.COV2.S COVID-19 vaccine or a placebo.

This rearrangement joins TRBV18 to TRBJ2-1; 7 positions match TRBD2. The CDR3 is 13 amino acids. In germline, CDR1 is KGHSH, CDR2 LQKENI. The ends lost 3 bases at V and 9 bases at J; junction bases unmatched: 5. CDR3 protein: CASSPTSEGEQFF. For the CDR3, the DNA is TGTGCCAGCTCACCCACTAGCGAGGGTGAGCAGTTCTTC.

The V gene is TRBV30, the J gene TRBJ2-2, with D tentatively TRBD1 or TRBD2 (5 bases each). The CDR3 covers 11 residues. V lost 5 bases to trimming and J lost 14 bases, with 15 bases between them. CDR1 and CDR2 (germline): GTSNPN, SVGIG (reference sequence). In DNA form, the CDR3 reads TGTGCCTGGCAGGGACGCCGCGGACTGTTTTTT. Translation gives CAWQGRRGLFF.

DNA for the CDR3: TGTGCCAGCAGCCAAGATCCGGGGCCCCGAAACATTCAGTACTTC. This gives the protein CASSQDPGPRNIQYF. The gene calls are TRBV3-1 (or the pseudogene TRBV3-2) and TRBJ2-4, with D perhaps being TRBD1 or TRBD2 (5 bases each). CDR1 LGHDT and CDR2 YNNKEL come from the germline V gene (reference sequence). V dropped 0 bases and J dropped 6 bases, with 12 bases sitting between them. This CDR3 is 15 amino acids long.

The CDR3, as DNA: TGTGCCAGCAGCTTAGGCCGCAATGAGCAGTTCTTC. This translates into CASSLGRNEQFF. This rearrangement joins TRBV11-3 to TRBJ2-1; D not resolved. The CDR3 loop spans 12 amino acids. Trimming stripped 1 base from V and 6 bases from J, with 4 bases between. Germline CDR1 SGHNT, CDR2 YENEEA. Full variable domain (outside the CDR3, taken from reference TRBV11-3 and TRBJ2-1): EAGVVQSPRYKIIEKKQPVAFWCNPISGHNTLYWYLQNLGQGPELLIRYENEEAVDDSQLPKDRFSAERLKGVDSTLKIQPAELGDSAVYLCASSLGRNEQFFGPGTRLTVL.

CDR3 region: CASSKSPFTSGATYEQYF. The CDR3 coding sequence is TGTGCCAGCAGCAAAAGTCCCTTTACTAGCGGGGCCACCTACGAGCAGTACTTC. The V call is TRBV21-1, the J call TRBJ2-7; the tabulated D call, TRBD2, remains unverified against the DNA. TRBV21-1 constitutes a pseudogene. The CDR3 sequence is 18 residues long.

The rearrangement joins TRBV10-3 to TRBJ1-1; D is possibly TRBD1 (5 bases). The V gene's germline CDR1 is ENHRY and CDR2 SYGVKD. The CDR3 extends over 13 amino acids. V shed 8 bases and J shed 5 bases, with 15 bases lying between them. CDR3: CAIRAGGGTEAFF. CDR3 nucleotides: TGTGCCATCCGAGCGGGCGGGGGAACTGAAGCTTTCTTT.

The CDR3 here is CASSPLLPGQGTEAFF. The CDR3 region has the DNA TGTGCCAGCTCACCTCTTCTTCCGGGCCAGGGGACTGAAGCTTTCTTT. V usage is TRBV18 and J usage is TRBJ1-1; D is perhaps TRBD1 (6 bases). From germline, CDR1 is KGHSH and CDR2 LQKENI. This CDR3 contains 16 residues. The V end lost 3 bases, the J end lost 5 bases, and 19 bases lay between the germline ends.

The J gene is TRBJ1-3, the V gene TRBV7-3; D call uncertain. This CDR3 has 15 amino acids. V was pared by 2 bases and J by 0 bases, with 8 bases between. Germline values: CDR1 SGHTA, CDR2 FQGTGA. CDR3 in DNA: TGTGCCAGCAGCTTAGACCGGGGCTCTGGAAACACCATATATTTT. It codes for CASSLDRGSGNTIYF.

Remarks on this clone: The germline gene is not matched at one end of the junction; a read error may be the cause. In DNA, the CDR3 is TGTGCTAGCAGCTTAGGACAGGGTGTTTCTTACGAGCAGTACTTC. Translating gives CASSLGQGVSYEQYF. J is TRBJ2-7 and V is TRBV7-7; 8 nucleotides line up with TRBD1. The CDR3 consists of 15 residues. CDR1 is SSHAT and CDR2 is FNYEAQ in the germline V gene (reference sequence).

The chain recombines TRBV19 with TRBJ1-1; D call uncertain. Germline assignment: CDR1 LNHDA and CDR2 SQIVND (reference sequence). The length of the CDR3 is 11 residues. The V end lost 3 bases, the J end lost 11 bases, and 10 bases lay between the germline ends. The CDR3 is CASSIWQMAFF. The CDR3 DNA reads TGTGCCAGTAGTATCTGGCAGATGGCTTTCTTT.

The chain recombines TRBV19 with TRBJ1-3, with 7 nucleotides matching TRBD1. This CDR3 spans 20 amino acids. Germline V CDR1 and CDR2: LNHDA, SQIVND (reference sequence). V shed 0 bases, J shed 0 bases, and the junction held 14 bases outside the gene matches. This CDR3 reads CASSIDKTGSLLFSGNTIYF. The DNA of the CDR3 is TGTGCCAGTAGTATAGATAAGACAGGGAGCCTTCTTTTCTCTGGAAACACCATATATTTT. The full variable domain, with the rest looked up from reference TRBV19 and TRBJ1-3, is DGGITQSPKYLFRKEGQNVTLSCEQNLNHDAMYWYRQDPGQGLRLIYYSQIVNDFQKGDIAEGYSVSREKKESFPLTVTSAQKNPTAFYLCASSIDKTGSLLFSGNTIYFGEGSWLTVV.

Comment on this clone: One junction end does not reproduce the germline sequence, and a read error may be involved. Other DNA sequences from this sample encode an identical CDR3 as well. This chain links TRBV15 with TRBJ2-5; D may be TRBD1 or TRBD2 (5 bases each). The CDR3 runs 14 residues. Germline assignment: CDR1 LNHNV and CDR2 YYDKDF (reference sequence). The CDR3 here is CATSRDWGKETQYF. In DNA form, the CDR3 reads TGTGCCACCAGTAGAGATTGGGGGAAAGAGACCCAGTACTTC.

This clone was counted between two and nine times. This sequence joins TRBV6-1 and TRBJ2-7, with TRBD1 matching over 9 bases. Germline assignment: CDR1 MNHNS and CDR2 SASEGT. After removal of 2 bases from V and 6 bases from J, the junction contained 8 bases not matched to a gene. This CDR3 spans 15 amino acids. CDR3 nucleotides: TGTGCCAGCAGTGAACGAGAAGGACAGGGGTCCGAGCAGTACTTC. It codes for CASSEREGQGSEQYF.

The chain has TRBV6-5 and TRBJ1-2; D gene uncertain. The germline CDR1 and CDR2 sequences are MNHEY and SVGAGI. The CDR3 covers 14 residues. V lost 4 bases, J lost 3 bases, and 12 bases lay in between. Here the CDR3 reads CASSFKGSYYGYTF. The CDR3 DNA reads TGTGCCAGCAGTTTCAAAGGAAGCTACTATGGCTACACCTTC.

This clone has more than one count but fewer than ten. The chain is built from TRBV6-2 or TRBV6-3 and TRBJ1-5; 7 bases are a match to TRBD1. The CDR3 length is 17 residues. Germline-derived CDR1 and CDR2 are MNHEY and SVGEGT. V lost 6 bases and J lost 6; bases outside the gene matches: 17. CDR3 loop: CASSFGQAGVGGQPQHF. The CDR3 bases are TGTGCCAGCAGCTTCGGACAGGCCGGAGTGGGAGGTCAGCCCCAGCATTTT.

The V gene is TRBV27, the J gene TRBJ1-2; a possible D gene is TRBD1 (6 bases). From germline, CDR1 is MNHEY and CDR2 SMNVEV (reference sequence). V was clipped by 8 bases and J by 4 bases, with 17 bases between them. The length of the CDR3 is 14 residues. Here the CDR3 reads CASAPGGRGYGYTF. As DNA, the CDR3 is TGTGCCAGCGCCCCCGGGGGCAGGGGCTATGGCTACACCTTC.

This CDR3 is CSVQRVSTDTQYF. Written as DNA, the CDR3 is TGCAGCGTGCAGCGGGTTAGCACAGATACGCAGTATTTT. The chain couples TRBV29-1 to TRBJ2-3; D is perhaps TRBD2 (6 bases). Germline V gene lookup returns CDR1 SQVTM and CDR2 ANQGSEA. The V end lost 6 bases, the J end lost 0 bases, and 10 bases lay between the germline ends. The CDR3 is made up of 13 amino acids.

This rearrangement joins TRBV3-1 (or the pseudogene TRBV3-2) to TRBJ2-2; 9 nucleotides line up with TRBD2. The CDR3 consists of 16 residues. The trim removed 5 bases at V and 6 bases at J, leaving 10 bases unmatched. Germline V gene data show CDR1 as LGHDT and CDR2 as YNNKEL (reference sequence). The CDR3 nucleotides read TGTGCCAGCAGCAGCCGCGGGGGGGCCGGGCCCGGGGAGCTGTTTTTT. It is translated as CASSSRGGAGPGELFF.